This T cell receptor beta chain was found in a study (dated by TCRdb to the mid-2010s). Regarding the research as a whole: The study set out to test whether tumor-infiltrating Tregs in breast cancer get recruited from blood Tregs or are instead converted in situ from other CD4+ T cell subsets. General conclusions and limits of the study: The greatest overlap of tumor-infiltrating Treg TCR alpha and beta sequences was observed with tumor naive CD4+ T cells, followed by blood naive CD4+ T cells. Tumor memory CD4+ T cell TCR gene usage clustered with blood and lymph node memory CD4+ cells and lymph node naive CD4+ cells. The validation in the larger cohort was limited to a single TCR beta V-J rearrangement instead of whole repertoires.

This clonotype was picked up many times. Its antigen has not been determined. It has no much larger one-base neighbor in the sample; base qualities were not kept. Full-length TCR variable regions were amplified by 5' RACE PCR with constant-region reverse primers, followed by semi-nested PCR with Nested Universal Primer A. The ReliaPrep RNA Cell Miniprep System was used to extract total RNA, which was then reverse transcribed into 5'RACE-ready cDNA with the SMARTer RACE 5'/3' Kit. Multiplex adaptors were used to barcode the full-length TCR alpha and beta libraries, which were then sequenced on an Illumina MiSeq. Per the source publication's procedure: For each of nine subset-tissue groups, sequencing data from the five patients were combined, and the groups were compared by unsupervised clustering of TCR gene usage. The Morisita-Horn index was used to calculate repertoire similarity, with shared sequences weighted by how much each contributed to each repertoire. In TCRdb, the public reads were trimmed at Q25 with fastp and aligned with MiXCR, with productive beta chains retained. Rows matching on CDR3 protein sequence are summarized as one entry with the most common DNA and genes. TCRdb assigned the V and J calls; the authors' analysis was not used. The sample table shows about 54,000 distinct CDR3 sequences, and roughly 18% are seen once. The ten most abundant clones make up 2% to 2.5% of the sample.

Naive CD4+ T cells were purified with the Miltenyi Naive CD4+ T Cell Isolation kit, with Tregs depleted using CD25 microbeads. Tregs, naive and memory CD4+ T cells from tumor, blood and ipsilateral draining lymph nodes of about five breast cancer patients underwent full-length TCR alpha and beta sequencing. Ficoll density gradient centrifugation was used to isolate mononuclear cells from either lymph nodes or about 49 ml of peripheral blood. FACS confirmed that the sorted cell populations were more than 90% pure. This TCR was recovered from a female donor with breast cancer. Sequenced input: naive CD4+ T cells sorted from blood. In the paper's terms, the cell subset or site label means: naive CD4+ T cells, CD4+CD45RA+CD25-.

The nucleotides are TGTGCCACCAGTGCGGAGGGGGCCAGGACCGGGGAGCTGTTTTTT. This is translated as CATSAEGARTGELFF. The chain links TRBV24-1 with TRBJ2-2, with TRBD1 tentatively as D gene (7 bases match). Reading the germline V gene gives CDR1 KGHDR and CDR2 SFDVKD. The trim is 5 bases for V and 5 bases for J, with a gap of 14 bases between the germline ends. The CDR3 runs 15 amino acids, cysteine and phenylalanine included. Only the CDR3 DNA stays, 45 bases, in frame from base 1.